This entry lists 20 T cell receptor beta chains sequenced from one sample in a study of neurological immune-mediated disorders (dated by TCRdb to the late 2010s). The method was 5' RACE. Instrument used: Illumina HiSeq 2500. Using fastp at Q25 and MiXCR, TCRdb reprocessed the public reads and kept productive beta chains. A single entry per CDR3 protein holds the most common genes and DNA from its merged rows. Counted in this sample were tens of thousands of distinct CDR3 sequences; roughly 9.8% of them appeared once. The ten most abundant clones make up approximately 12% of the sample. This specimen's time point label, per the study, means: longitudinal time-point 2. The sample consisted of PBMCs. The receptors were sampled from a man aged 30-40 years in good health.

In its sample, this clonotype was seen many times. This chain links TRBV12-3 or TRBV12-4 with TRBJ2-7; D call uncertain. Trimming took off 3 bases at V and 6 bases at J, with 9 bases between the two ends. The CDR3 runs 12 residues. The DNA of the CDR3 is TGTGCCAGCAGTTTGCCCCGTCTCGAGCAGTACTTC. Its translation is CASSLPRLEQYF.

This clonotype was detected ten times or more. This rearrangement joins TRBV5-6 to TRBJ1-2; perhaps TRBD1 as D (6 bases). The CDR3 covers 14 residues. V gave up 4 bases and J gave up 4 bases, with 14 bases separating them. In germline, CDR1 is SGHDT, CDR2 YYEEEE. CDR3 sequence: CASSMNRAAYGYTF. As DNA, the CDR3 is TGTGCCAGCAGCATGAACAGGGCCGCCTATGGCTACACCTTC.

This clonotype was recorded at least ten times. The rearrangement uses TRBV5-1 and TRBJ2-7; the match to TRBD2 covers 7 bases. The CDR3 is made up of 14 amino acids. Germline V lookup: CDR1 SGHRS, CDR2 YFSETQ. The V and J ends lost 1 base and 4 bases, in that order; junction bases with no gene match: 5. The CDR3: CASSLREVGYEQYF. DNA for the CDR3: TGCGCCAGCAGCTTGCGGGAGGTCGGGTACGAGCAGTACTTC.

This clonotype came up a few times. The J gene is TRBJ2-2, the V gene TRBV6-2 or TRBV6-3; 8 nucleotides line up with TRBD2. The CDR3 is 16 amino acids. Germline CDR1 MNHEY, CDR2 SVGEGT. The trim removed 2 bases at V and 0 bases at J, leaving 2 bases unmatched. The CDR3 DNA sequence: TGTGCCAGCAGTTACGGCGGGAGGACGAACACCGGGGAGCTGTTTTTT. Translated, it gives CASSYGGRTNTGELFF.

J is TRBJ1-1 and V is TRBV20-1; 8 bases are shared with TRBD1. This CDR3 is built from 12 residues. Per germline, CDR1 DFQATT and CDR2 SNEGSKA (reference sequence). In nucleotides, the CDR3 is TGCAGCCTGAAGGACAGGGTTGGTGAAGCTTTCTTT. It specifies CSLKDRVGEAFF.

This clonotype was detected ten times or more. J is TRBJ2-3 and V is TRBV5-1, with 8 positions matching TRBD2. The CDR3 contains 14 residues. Trimming cost V 4 bases and J 6 bases; bases outside gene matches: 7. Germline V gene data show CDR1 as SGHRS and CDR2 as YFSETQ. For the CDR3, the DNA is TGCGCCAGCAGCGGAGCGGGAGTTAGGGATACGCAGTATTTT. Translation gives CASSGAGVRDTQYF.

Remarks on this clonotype: This may be a read error, as it is one base from a much larger clone. The conserved phenylalanine or tryptophan normally closing the CDR3 is absent here, so this likely arose from a read error. The gene calls are TRBV4-2 and TRBJ2-2; 7 positions agree with TRBD2. Germline values: CDR1 LGHNA, CDR2 YNFKEQ. The V gene end was trimmed by 5 bases and the J gene end by 7 bases; junction bases not matched to a gene: 7. The CDR3 covers 14 residues. CDR3 sequence reads: CASSSATGGGELFL. The CDR3 nucleotides are TGTGCCAGCAGCTCCGCAACGGGAGGCGGGGAGCTGTTTCTT.

Comments on this clonotype: This likely comes from a read error, as the CDR3 has no conserved phenylalanine or tryptophan at its end. The V and J genes are TRBV29-1 and TRBJ1-1; D unresolved. The CDR3 consists of 13 residues. Germline lookup yields CDR1 SQVTM and CDR2 ANQGSEA. Trimming removed 3 bases at V and 5 bases at J, with 13 bases between. CDR3: CSVEVVHLTEAFI. CDR3 nucleotides: TGCAGCGTTGAGGTGGTCCATTTGACTGAAGCTTTCATT.

At least ten counts were recorded for this clonotype. V usage is TRBV9 and J usage is TRBJ2-7, with a weak D call TRBD1 (7 bases). This CDR3 is built from 14 residues. The V end lost 0 bases, the J end lost 6 bases, and 13 bases lay between the germline ends. The V gene's germline CDR1 is SGDLS and CDR2 YYNGEE. CDR3 loop: CASSVGHRGGEQYF. The CDR3 coding sequence is TGTGCCAGCAGCGTAGGCCACAGGGGAGGCGAGCAGTACTTC.

At least ten counts were recorded for this clonotype. DNA of the CDR3: TGTGCCAGCAGCCCCAGGACTAGCGGAAACACCGGGGAGCTGTTTTTT. This encodes CASSPRTSGNTGELFF. This rearrangement joins TRBV7-8 to TRBJ2-2; 10 bases agree with TRBD2. Per the germline V gene, CDR1 is SGHVS and CDR2 is FQNEAQ. V trimming: 5 bases; J trimming: 2 bases; junction bases outside the gene matches: 5. This CDR3 comprises 16 residues.

This clonotype appeared many times. V is TRBV28 and J is TRBJ2-6; TRBD1 might be the D (7 bases). This CDR3 contains 17 residues. The germline V gene encodes CDR1 MDHEN and CDR2 SYDVKM. The V and J ends lost 3 bases and 0 bases respectively, with 12 bases between them. In DNA form, the CDR3 reads TGTGCCAGCAGTTTGGAGGGGGCCGGCTCTGGGGCCAACGTCCTGACTTTC. This sequence encodes CASSLEGAGSGANVLTF.

This clonotype was found many times. The CDR3 sequence is CATSRDFGTNYQETQYF. CDR3 nucleotides: TGTGCCACCAGCAGAGATTTCGGGACAAACTACCAAGAGACCCAGTACTTC. The rearrangement uses TRBV15 and TRBJ2-5; tentatively, D is TRBD1 (6 bases). Germline V gene lookup returns CDR1 LNHNV and CDR2 YYDKDF (reference sequence). The length of the CDR3 is 17 residues. V lost 0 bases to trimming and J lost 0 bases, with 14 bases between them.

In this sample, this clonotype turned up many times. CDR3 sequence: CASRTTWYRGGGEQYF. CDR3 nucleotide sequence: TGTGCCAGCAGAACTACATGGTACAGGGGGGGTGGGGAGCAGTACTTC. J is TRBJ2-7 and V is TRBV28; weak D call: TRBD1 (8 bases). Trimming took 6 bases from V and 7 from J, leaving 25 bases between them. This CDR3 has 16 amino acids. Germline assignment: CDR1 MDHEN and CDR2 SYDVKM. The full variable domain, its missing parts supplied by reference TRBV28 and TRBJ2-7, is DVKVTQSSRYLVKRTGEKVFLECVQDMDHENMFWYRQDPGLGLRLIYFSYDVKMKEKGDIPEGYSVSREKKERFSLILESASTNQTSMYLCASRTTWYRGGGEQYFGPGTRLTVT.

The chain carries TRBV5-1 and TRBJ2-1; TRBD2 matches 14 bases. J was trimmed by 9 bases and V by 3 bases; bases with no gene match: 8. The germline V gene has CDR1 SGHRS and CDR2 YFSETQ. CDR3 length: 16 amino acids. CDR3 loop: CASSSRGLAGVGEQFF. The CDR3 DNA is TGCGCCAGCAGCTCCCGGGGACTAGCGGGAGTAGGTGAGCAGTTCTTC.

This clonotype was found many times. The chain combines TRBV12-3 or TRBV12-4 with TRBJ1-1; D unresolved. Trimming left V 6 bases short and J 0 bases short, with 8 bases between. CDR3 size: 13 residues. CDR3 nucleotides: TGTGCCAGCAGATCCAGGATGAACACTGAAGCTTTCTTT. Its translation is CASRSRMNTEAFF.

This clonotype was counted ten times or more. The rearrangement uses TRBV6-5 and TRBJ2-7; D may be TRBD2 (6 bases). V lost 5 bases, J lost 5 bases, and 16 bases lay in between. This CDR3 comprises 14 residues. Germline assignment: CDR1 MNHEY and CDR2 SVGAGI. The CDR3 DNA is TGTGCCAGCAGTACCGGGACCGGGGGAGACGAGCAGTACTTC. Its translation: CASSTGTGGDEQYF.

This clonotype was counted ten times or more. This sequence joins TRBV5-1 and TRBJ2-7, with TRBD2 as a possible D gene (5 bases). The CDR3 sequence is 14 residues long. The V gene lost 4 bases and the J gene lost 6 bases, with 17 bases spanning the gap. The V gene's germline CDR1 is SGHRS and CDR2 YFSETQ. CDR3 sequence reads: CASSPPNLASEQYF. The CDR3 bases are TGCGCCAGCAGCCCCCCCAACTTAGCGAGCGAGCAGTACTTC.

The chain combines TRBV9 with TRBJ1-2, with 9 bases fitting TRBD1. The CDR3 is 14 amino acids. Germline lookup yields CDR1 SGDLS and CDR2 YYNGEE. J gave up 2 bases and V 5 bases, and 4 bases lay outside the gene matches. This chain's CDR3 is CASRETGGNYGYTF. The CDR3, as DNA: TGTGCCAGCAGAGAGACAGGGGGAAACTATGGCTACACCTTC.

In its sample, this clonotype was seen a few times. V and J are TRBV25-1 and TRBJ1-2; possible D gene TRBD1, 5 bases. The germline V gene has CDR1 MGHDK and CDR2 SYGVNS. The length of the CDR3 is 13 residues. V shed 5 bases and J shed 5 bases, with 12 bases lying between them. The CDR3 loop is CASSRGGVYGYTF. The CDR3 DNA reads TGTGCCAGCAGTCGGGGGGGAGTTTATGGCTACACCTTC.

This clonotype was counted ten times or more. The J gene is TRBJ2-1, the V gene TRBV29-1, with TRBD1 as a possible D gene (5 bases). The CDR3 has 12 residues. The V gene lost 6 bases and the J gene lost 3 bases, with 9 bases spanning the gap. CDR1 is SQVTM and CDR2 is ANQGSEA in the germline V gene. CDR3 in amino acids: CSVGRSYNEQFF. The CDR3 DNA reads as TGCAGCGTGGGGCGAAGCTACAATGAGCAGTTCTTC.